This entry is about one T cell receptor beta chain. Its matching antigen is unknown. Germline lookup yields CDR1 DFQATT and CDR2 SNEGSKA (reference sequence). Trimming cost V 4 bases and J 0 bases; bases outside gene matches: 8. The CDR3 sequence is 15 residues long. This entry is derived from a study of post-analysis software for immune sequencing data. The wider study: Clinical courses comprised relapsing-remitting, secondary progressive and progressive-relapsing multiple sclerosis. Overall study results and limits: Co-batched samples clustered tightly together by F measure. About 5 TRBV segments, including TRBV5-6, TRBV5-1 and TRBV20-1, were more frequent in patients than controls. When compared against controls, multiple sclerosis patients showed significantly lower normalized Chao1 diversity.

Built from TCR beta cDNA, the libraries had unique molecular identifiers in them. Roughly 500,000 cDNA molecules were obtained from roughly 0.93 to 9.6 million T cells. MiXCR was run by TCRdb on the PCR reads, yielding one entry per CDR3 protein. The sample consists of approximately 690,000 distinct CDR3 sequences, around 64% of them appearing once. The rearrangement links TRBV20-1 to TRBJ1-2; 7 bases align to TRBD1. The sequencing input was blood. The source of this sequence is a girl aged 2 to 10 with multiple sclerosis. The CDR3 nucleotides read TGCAGTGCTATCCTGGACAGGACCGCTAACTATGGCTACACCTTC. This encodes CSAILDRTANYGYTF.